This is a list of T cell receptor beta chains from one sample in a study of cytomegalovirus exposure and HLA in healthy donors. Sequencing used immunoSEQ multiplex PCR; TCRdb keeps in-frame clones, though not all of them. The table includes 120,000 or so clones, more than 75% detected once. Material: PBMCs. These receptor sequences come from a woman in her twenties or thirties in good health and CMV-seronegative. The CDR3 runs from the conserved cysteine through the conserved F or W. A D gene is named only where the DNA matches it firmly. The listing skips clone size in some rows; elsewhere it reads once, few, many or a size class.

-	-	TRBV6-5	TRBJ1-5	TGTGCCAGTGAACAAAATAGCAATCAGCCCCAGCATTTT	CASEQNSNQPQHF
-	-	TRBV7-9	TRBJ1-6	TGTGCCAGCAGCTTAGCGCAGGGTAGGAATTCACCCCTCCACTTT	CASSLAQGRNSPLHF
-	once	TRBV6-4	TRBJ2-3	TGTGCCAGCAGTGACCCCGGACTTTCGATTAGCACAGATACGCAGTATTTT	CASSDPGLSISTDTQYF
TRBD1	-	TRBV19	TRBJ1-6	TGTGCCAGTACCCACAGGGGGAGGAATTCACCCCTCCACTTT	CASTHRGRNSPLHF
TRBD2	-	TRBV6-4	TRBJ2-3	TGTGCCAGCAGCGCACTAGCGGGGGGTACAGATACGCAGTATTTT	CASSALAGGTDTQYF
TRBD2	once	TRBV6-1	TRBJ2-5	TGTGCCAGCAGCCCCCCGAGGGCGGGGGAAGAGACCCAGTACTTC	CASSPPRAGEETQYF
TRBD1	-	TRBV6-5	TRBJ2-7	TGTGCCAGCAGTTACTCCCGGACAGGGAACCACGAGCAGTACTTC	CASSYSRTGNHEQYF
-	-	TRBV11-3	TRBJ2-5	TGTGCCAGCAGCTTAGATGGTCGGGGGACCCAGTACTTC	CASSLDGRGTQYF
TRBD2	-	TRBV6-1	TRBJ2-1	TGTGCCAGCAGAGCTAGCGGGAGCTCCTACAATGAGCAGTTCTTC	CASRASGSSYNEQFF
-	-	TRBV5-1	TRBJ1-1	TGCGCCAGCAGCCGACAAACTTTGGACACTGAAGCTTTCTTT	CASSRQTLDTEAFF
TRBD2	-	TRBV4-1	TRBJ2-1	TGCGCCAGCAGCCATCCAGCGGGGGGGCCCGGGGAGCAGTTCTTC	CASSHPAGGPGEQFF
TRBD1	-	TRBV5-1	TRBJ2-2	TGCGCCAGCAGCTTAATAGGGGGCGCGAATACCGGGGAGCTGTTTTTT	CASSLIGGANTGELFF
-	-	TRBV7-9	TRBJ2-3	TGTGCCCTCGAAGGGGACTCAACAGATACGCAGTATTTT	CALEGDSTDTQYF
TRBD2	-	TRBV11-2	TRBJ2-1	TGTGCCAGCAGCCCGCGGGGGAGCGGGGGCTTCTCCTACAATGAGCAGTTCTTC	CASSPRGSGGFSYNEQFF
TRBD1	-	TRBV6-6	TRBJ1-5	TGTGCCAGCAGCCCCAGGACAGGGGGCGGCAATCAGCCCCAGCATTTT	CASSPRTGGGNQPQHF
-	-	TRBV4-1	TRBJ2-7	TGCGCCAGCAGCCACCCCGGACAGCAGGACTACGAGCAGTACTTC	CASSHPGQQDYEQYF
TRBD1	-	TRBV7-2	TRBJ1-1	TGTGCCAGCAGCTTAGAGACAGGGGCGCGGCGCGTGAACACTGAAGCTTTCTTT	CASSLETGARRVNTEAFF
-	-	TRBV10-3	TRBJ2-3	TGTGCCATCAGTGATTCCGGAGCCACAGATACGCAGTATTTT	CAISDSGATDTQYF
TRBD2	once	TRBV5-4	TRBJ2-5	TGTGCCAGCACCCGAGCGGGGGGGGGCCAAGAGACCCAGTACTTC	CASTRAGGGQETQYF
-	-	TRBV7-8	TRBJ2-4	TGTGCCAGCAGCCCCCCGGGCAAAAACATTCAGTACTTC	CASSPPGKNIQYF
-	-	TRBV10-1	TRBJ2-3	TGCGCCAGCAGTGAGGGCGGGGGCACAGATACGCAGTATTTT	CASSEGGGTDTQYF
-	few	TRBV29-1	TRBJ2-2	TGCAGCGTTGACAGGGCGAACACCGGGGAGCTGTTTTTT	CSVDRANTGELFF